This T cell receptor beta chain was observed in a study of T-cell reconstitution after alpha-beta-depleted transplantation in children. The library targeted TCRbeta and was prepared with unique molecular identifiers. TCRdb independently ran MiXCR on the PCR reads; one entry per CDR3 protein. The sample has about 400,000 distinct CDR3 sequences; 15% to 20% are singletons. Findings and limits, study-wide: At the one-year point after transplant, T-cell counts and TCRbeta diversity were found to come mostly from T cells that had been newly produced.

V lost 2 bases to trimming and J lost 0 bases; unmatched junction nucleotides: 9. CDR3 length: 18 residues. Germline values: CDR1 MGHRA, CDR2 YSYEKL. Regarding this clonotype: The antigen is not known.

Sequenced material: PBMCs, mostly from graft donor cells, taken 360 days after TCRalphabeta/CD19-depleted stem cell transplant. The sequence derives from a boy younger than two who had a stem cell transplant for Wiskott-Aldrich syndrome, so the T cells may come from the graft donor. V is TRBV4-1 and J is TRBJ2-3; 9 bases are a match to TRBD1. The chain's CDR3 is CASSQRPVGQGSTDTQYF. The CDR3 DNA follows: TGCGCCAGCAGCCAAAGACCGGTTGGACAGGGGAGCACAGATACGCAGTATTTT.